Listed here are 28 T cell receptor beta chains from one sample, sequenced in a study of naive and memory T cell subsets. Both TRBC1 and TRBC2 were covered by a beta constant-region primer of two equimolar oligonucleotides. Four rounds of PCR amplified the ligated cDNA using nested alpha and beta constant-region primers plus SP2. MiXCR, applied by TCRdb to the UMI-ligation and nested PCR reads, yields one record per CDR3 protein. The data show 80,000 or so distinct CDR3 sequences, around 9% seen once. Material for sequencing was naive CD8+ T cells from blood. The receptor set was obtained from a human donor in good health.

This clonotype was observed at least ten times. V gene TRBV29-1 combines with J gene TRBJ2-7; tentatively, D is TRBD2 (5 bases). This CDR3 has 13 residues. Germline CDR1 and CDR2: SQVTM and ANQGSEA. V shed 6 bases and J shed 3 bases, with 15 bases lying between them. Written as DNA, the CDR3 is TGCAGCGTGGCGGGCTTCAGCGGCTACGAGCAGTACTTC. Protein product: CSVAGFSGYEQYF.

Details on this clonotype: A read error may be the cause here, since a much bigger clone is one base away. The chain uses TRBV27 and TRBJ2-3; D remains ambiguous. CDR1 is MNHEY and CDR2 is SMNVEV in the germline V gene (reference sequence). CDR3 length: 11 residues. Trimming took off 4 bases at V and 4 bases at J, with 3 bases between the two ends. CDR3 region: CASSYADTQYF. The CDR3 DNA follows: TGTGCCAGCAGTTACGCAGATACGCAGTATTTT.

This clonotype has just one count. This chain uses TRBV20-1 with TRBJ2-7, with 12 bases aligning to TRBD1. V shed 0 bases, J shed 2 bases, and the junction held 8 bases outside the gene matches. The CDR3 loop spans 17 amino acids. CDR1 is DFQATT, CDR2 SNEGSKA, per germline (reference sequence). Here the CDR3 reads CSARDLSGTGGAYEQYF. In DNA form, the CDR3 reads TGCAGTGCTAGAGACCTATCCGGGACAGGGGGCGCCTACGAGCAGTACTTC.

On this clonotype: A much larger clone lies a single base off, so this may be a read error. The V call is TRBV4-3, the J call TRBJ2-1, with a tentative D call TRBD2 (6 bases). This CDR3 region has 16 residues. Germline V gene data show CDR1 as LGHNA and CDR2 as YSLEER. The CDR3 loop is CPSSQFLTGVGNEQFF. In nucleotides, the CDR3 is TGCCCCAGCAGCCAATTTTTGACGGGAGTTGGCAATGAGCAGTTCTTC.

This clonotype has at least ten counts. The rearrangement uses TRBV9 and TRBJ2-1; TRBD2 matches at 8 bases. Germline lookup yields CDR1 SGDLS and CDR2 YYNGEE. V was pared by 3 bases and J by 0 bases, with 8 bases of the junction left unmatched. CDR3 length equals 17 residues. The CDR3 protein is CASSDPSGSSSYNEQFF. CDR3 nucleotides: TGTGCCAGCAGCGACCCTAGCGGGTCGAGCTCCTACAATGAGCAGTTCTTC.

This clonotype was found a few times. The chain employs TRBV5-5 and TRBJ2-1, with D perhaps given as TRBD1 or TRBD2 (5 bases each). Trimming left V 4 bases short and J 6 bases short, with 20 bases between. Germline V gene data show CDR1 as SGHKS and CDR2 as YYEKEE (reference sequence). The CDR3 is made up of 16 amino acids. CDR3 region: CASSRIGDLPLNEQFF. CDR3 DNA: TGTGCCAGCAGCCGGATCGGGGACCTTCCCCTCAATGAGCAGTTCTTC.

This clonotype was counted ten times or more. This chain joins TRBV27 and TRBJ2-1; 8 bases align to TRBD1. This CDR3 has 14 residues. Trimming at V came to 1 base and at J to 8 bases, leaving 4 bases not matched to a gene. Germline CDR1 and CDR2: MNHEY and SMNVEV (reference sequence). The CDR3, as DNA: TGTGCCAGCAGTTTATTTGGACAGGGCGATGAGCAGTTCTTC. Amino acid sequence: CASSLFGQGDEQFF.

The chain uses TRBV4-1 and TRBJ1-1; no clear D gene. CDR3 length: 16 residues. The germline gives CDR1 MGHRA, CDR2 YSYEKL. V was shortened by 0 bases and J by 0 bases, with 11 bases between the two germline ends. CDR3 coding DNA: TGCGCCAGCAGCCAAGAGCGGAACATATTGAACACTGAAGCTTTCTTT. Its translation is CASSQERNILNTEAFF.

The CDR3 region has the DNA TGTGCCAGCAGTTTTCGCGCTAGCGGGACCTACGAGCAGTACTTC. Encoded protein: CASSFRASGTYEQYF. J is TRBJ2-7 and V is TRBV12-3 or TRBV12-4, with TRBD2 matching 9 bases. The CDR3 covers 15 residues. V was clipped by 3 bases and J by 2 bases; unmatched bases: 5.

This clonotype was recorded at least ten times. The CDR3 region has the DNA TGTGCCGTAGGAGGGGGCGCTTATGGCTACACCTTC. It encodes CAVGGGAYGYTF. This chain joins TRBV9 and TRBJ1-2, with 7 bases that match TRBD1. Germline V lookup: CDR1 SGDLS, CDR2 YYNGEE. The CDR3 length is 12 residues. J was trimmed by 5 bases and V by 10 bases; bases with no gene match: 8.

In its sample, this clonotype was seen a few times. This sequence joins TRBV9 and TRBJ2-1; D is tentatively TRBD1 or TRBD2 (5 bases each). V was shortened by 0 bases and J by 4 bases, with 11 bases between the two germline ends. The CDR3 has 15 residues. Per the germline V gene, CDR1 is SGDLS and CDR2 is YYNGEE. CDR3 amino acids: CASSVAGTPYNEQFF. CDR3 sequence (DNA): TGTGCCAGCAGCGTAGCCGGGACCCCTTACAATGAGCAGTTCTTC. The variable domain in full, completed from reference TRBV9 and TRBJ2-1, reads DSGVTQTPKHLITATGQRVTLRCSPRSGDLSVYWYQQSLDQGLQFLIQYYNGEERAKGNILERFSAQQFPDLHSELNLSSLELGDSALYFCASSVAGTPYNEQFFGPGTRLTVL.

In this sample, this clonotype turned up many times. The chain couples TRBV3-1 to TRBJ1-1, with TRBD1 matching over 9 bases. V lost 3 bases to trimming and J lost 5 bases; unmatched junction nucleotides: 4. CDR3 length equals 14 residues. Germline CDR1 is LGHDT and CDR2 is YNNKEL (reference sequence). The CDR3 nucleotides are TGTGCCAGCAGCCAGGGGACAGGGTTGACTGAAGCTTTCTTT. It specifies CASSQGTGLTEAFF. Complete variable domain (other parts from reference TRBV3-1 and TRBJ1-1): DTAVSQTPKYLVTQMGNDKSIKCEQNLGHDTMYWYKQDSKKFLKIMFSYNNKELIINETVPNRFSPKSPDKAHLNLHINSLELGDSAVYFCASSQGTGLTEAFFGQGTRLTVV.

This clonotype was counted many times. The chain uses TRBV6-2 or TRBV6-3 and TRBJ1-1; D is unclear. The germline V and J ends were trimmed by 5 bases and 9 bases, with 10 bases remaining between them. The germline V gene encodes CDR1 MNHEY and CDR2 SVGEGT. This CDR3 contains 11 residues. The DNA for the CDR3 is TGTGCCAGCAGTGTTCCCGGTCAAGCTTTCTTT. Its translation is CASSVPGQAFF.

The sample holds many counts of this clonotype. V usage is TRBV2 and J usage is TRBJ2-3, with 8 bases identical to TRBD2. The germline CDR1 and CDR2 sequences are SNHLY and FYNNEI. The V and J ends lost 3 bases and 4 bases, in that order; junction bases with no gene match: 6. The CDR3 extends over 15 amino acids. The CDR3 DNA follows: TGTGCCAGCAGTGAGAGCGGGAGCGGTCCAGATACGCAGTATTTT. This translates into CASSESGSGPDTQYF.

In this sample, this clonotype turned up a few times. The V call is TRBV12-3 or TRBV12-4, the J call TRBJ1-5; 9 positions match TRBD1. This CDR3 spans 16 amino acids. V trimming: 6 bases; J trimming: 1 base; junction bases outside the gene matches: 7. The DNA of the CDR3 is TGTGCCAGCAGCTCTACAGGGGGCAACAGCAATCAGCCCCAGCATTTT. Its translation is CASSSTGGNSNQPQHF.

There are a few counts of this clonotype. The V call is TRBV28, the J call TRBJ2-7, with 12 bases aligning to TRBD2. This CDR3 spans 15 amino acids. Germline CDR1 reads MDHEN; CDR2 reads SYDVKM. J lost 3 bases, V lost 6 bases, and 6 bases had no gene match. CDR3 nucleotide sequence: TGTGCCAGCAGCCTCGGACTAGCGGGACACTACGAGCAGTACTTC. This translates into CASSLGLAGHYEQYF.

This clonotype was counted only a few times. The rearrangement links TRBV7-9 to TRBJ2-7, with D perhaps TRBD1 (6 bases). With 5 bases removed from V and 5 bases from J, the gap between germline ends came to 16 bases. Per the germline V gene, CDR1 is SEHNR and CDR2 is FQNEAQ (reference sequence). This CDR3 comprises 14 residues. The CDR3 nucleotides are TGTGCCAGCAGCCTACAGGGAAGTCAGGACGAGCAGTACTTC. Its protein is CASSLQGSQDEQYF. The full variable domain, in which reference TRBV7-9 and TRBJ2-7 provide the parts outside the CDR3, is DTGVSQNPRHKITKRGQNVTFRCDPISEHNRLYWYRQTLGQGPEFLTYFQNEAQLEKSRLLSDRFSAERPKGSFSTLEIQRTEQGDSAMYLCASSLQGSQDEQYFGPGTRLTVT.

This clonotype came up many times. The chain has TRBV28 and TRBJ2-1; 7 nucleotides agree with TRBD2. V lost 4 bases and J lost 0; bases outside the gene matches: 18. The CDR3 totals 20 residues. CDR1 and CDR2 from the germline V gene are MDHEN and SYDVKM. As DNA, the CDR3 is TGTGCCAGCAGTTCCCCCCGGGGGAGGGCCGTTACTAGCTCCTACAATGAGCAGTTCTTC. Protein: CASSSPRGRAVTSSYNEQFF.

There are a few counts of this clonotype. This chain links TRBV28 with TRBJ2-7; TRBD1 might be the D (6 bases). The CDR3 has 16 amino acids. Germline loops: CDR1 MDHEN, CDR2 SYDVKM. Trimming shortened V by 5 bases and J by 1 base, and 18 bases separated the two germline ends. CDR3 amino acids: CASSINREKPSYEQYF. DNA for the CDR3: TGTGCCAGCAGTATAAACAGGGAAAAGCCGTCCTACGAGCAGTACTTC.

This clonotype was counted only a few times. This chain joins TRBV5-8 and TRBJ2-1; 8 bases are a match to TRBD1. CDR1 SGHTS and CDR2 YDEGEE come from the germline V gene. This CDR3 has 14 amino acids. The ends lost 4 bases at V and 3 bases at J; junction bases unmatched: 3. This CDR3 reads CASSPDRDYNEQFF. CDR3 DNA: TGTGCCAGCAGCCCGGACAGGGACTACAATGAGCAGTTCTTC.

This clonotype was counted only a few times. The DNA for the CDR3 is TGCAGCGTTGTAGCGGGAGCCATAGATACGCAGTATTTT. Amino acids: CSVVAGAIDTQYF. The chain uses TRBV29-1 and TRBJ2-3, with 9 nucleotides matching TRBD2. V dropped 4 bases and J dropped 5; count of bases not matched to a gene: 4. The CDR3 covers 13 residues. Per the germline V gene, CDR1 is SQVTM and CDR2 is ANQGSEA.

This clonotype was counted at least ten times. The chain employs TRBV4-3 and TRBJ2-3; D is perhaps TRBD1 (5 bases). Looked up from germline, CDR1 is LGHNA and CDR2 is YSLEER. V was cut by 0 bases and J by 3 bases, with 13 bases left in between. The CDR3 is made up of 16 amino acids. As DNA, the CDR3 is TGCGCCAGCAGCCAAGAAATAGACGCAGGGACAGATACGCAGTATTTT. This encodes CASSQEIDAGTDTQYF.

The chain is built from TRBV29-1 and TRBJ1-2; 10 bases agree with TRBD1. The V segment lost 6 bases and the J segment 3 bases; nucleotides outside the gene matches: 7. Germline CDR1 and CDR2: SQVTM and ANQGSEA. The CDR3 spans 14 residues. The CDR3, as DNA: TGCAGCGTGTACGGGACAGGGGATGACTATGGCTACACCTTC. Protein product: CSVYGTGDDYGYTF.

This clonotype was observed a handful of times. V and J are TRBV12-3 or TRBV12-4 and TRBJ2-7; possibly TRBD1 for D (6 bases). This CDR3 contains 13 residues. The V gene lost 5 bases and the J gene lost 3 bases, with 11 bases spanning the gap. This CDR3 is CASSINRDYEQYF. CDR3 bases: TGTGCCAGCAGTATTAACAGGGACTACGAGCAGTACTTC.

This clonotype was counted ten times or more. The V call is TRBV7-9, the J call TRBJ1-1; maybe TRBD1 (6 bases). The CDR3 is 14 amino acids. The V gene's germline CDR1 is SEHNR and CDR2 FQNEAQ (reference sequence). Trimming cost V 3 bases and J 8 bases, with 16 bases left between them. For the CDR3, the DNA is TGTGCCAGCAGCTTGACCGGACAGACAGCCGAAGCTTTCTTT. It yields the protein CASSLTGQTAEAFF.

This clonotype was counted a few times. The CDR3 nucleotides read TGCGCCAGCAGCCCCAAACCCGGACTAGCGAACACCGGGGAGCTGTTTTTT. It encodes CASSPKPGLANTGELFF. The chain uses TRBV5-1 and TRBJ2-2; 7 positions agree with TRBD2. CDR1 is SGHRS, CDR2 YFSETQ, per germline. With 4 bases clipped from V and 0 bases from J, the junction kept 9 bases outside the gene matches. The CDR3 extends over 17 amino acids.

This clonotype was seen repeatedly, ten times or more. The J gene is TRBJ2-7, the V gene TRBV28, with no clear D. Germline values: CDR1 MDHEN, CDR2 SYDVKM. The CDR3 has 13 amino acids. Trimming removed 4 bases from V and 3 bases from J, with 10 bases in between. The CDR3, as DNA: TGTGCCAGCAGTTCACTCACTCACTACGAGCAGTACTTC. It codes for CASSSLTHYEQYF.

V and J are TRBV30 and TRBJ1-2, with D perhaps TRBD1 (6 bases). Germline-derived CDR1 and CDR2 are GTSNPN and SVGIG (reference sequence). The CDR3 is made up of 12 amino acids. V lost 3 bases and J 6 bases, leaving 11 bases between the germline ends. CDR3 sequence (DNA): TGTGCCTGGAGAGCGGGACACGATGGCTACACCTTC. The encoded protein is CAWRAGHDGYTF.